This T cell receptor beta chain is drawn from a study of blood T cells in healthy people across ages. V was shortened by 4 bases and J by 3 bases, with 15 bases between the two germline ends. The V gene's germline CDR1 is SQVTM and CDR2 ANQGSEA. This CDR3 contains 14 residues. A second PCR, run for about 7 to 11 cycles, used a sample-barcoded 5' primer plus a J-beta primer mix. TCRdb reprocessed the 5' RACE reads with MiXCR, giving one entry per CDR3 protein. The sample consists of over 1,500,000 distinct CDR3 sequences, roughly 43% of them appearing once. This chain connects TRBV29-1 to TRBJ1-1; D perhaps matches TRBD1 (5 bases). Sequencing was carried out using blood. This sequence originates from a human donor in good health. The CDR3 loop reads CSVAKTGGDTEAFF. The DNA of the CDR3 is TGCAGCGTTGCTAAAACAGGAGGGGACACTGAAGCTTTCTTT.